This T cell receptor beta chain is from a study of cytomegalovirus exposure and HLA in healthy donors. From germline, CDR1 is LGHNT and CDR2 FRNRAP. With 3 bases clipped from V and 3 bases from J, the junction kept 7 bases outside the gene matches. The CDR3 contains 16 residues. This clone was observed a single time. Some clones are missing from TCRdb's copy, which holds only in-frame ones; the method was immunoSEQ multiplex PCR. The table records about 280,000 clones, 88% of them present only once. This clonotype was sampled from a young woman in good health and CMV-seronegative. The sequencing sample was made of PBMCs. This rearrangement joins TRBV12-5 to TRBJ2-1; 8 positions agree with TRBD2. The CDR3 here is CASGFYLAGNYNEQFF. CDR3 sequence (DNA): TGTGCTAGTGGTTTTTACCTAGCGGGTAACTACAATGAGCAGTTCTTC.